Listed here are 25 T cell receptor beta chains from one sample, sequenced in a study of cytomegalovirus exposure and HLA in healthy donors (dated by TCRdb to about 2017). The library was made by the immunoSEQ multiplex PCR assay. For the multiplex PCR, a mixture combining 60 forward primers for TCR Vbeta segments and 13 reverse primers for TCR Jbeta segments was used. Held by TCRdb, this immuneACCESS table contains in-frame sequences only and omits some clones. Under half of the omission traces to an unresolved V gene where checked; the cause of the rest is unknown. Present in this sample are about 130,000 clones, around 76% of which were seen just once. Over 1.5% of the sample goes to the ten largest clones. The sample comprised PBMCs. All receptors come from a woman aged 45-65 years in good health and CMV-seronegative.

The J gene is TRBJ2-3, the V gene TRBV7-2; 7 bases fit TRBD1. The germline CDR1 and CDR2 sequences are SGHTA and FQGNSA. V was clipped by 4 bases and J by 0 bases; unmatched bases: 10. This CDR3 comprises 17 residues. As DNA, the CDR3 is TGTGCCAGCAGCTCCGGGACAGATGGAACTAGCACAGATACGCAGTATTTT. It codes for CASSSGTDGTSTDTQYF. Looking up the rest from reference TRBV7-2 and TRBJ2-3 gives the full variable domain: GAGVSQSPSNKVTEKGKDVELRCDPISGHTALYWYRQSLGQGLEFLIYFQGNSAPDKSGLPSDRFSAERTGGSVSTLTIQRTQQEDSAVYLCASSSGTDGTSTDTQYFGPGTRLTVL.

V gene TRBV29-1 combines with J gene TRBJ1-2; 8 nucleotides line up with TRBD1. Germline V lookup: CDR1 SQVTM, CDR2 ANQGSEA. The J segment lost 4 bases and the V segment lost 6 bases, leaving 4 bases of the junction unmatched. CDR3 size: 12 residues. CDR3 sequence: CSVGQGAYGYTF. The CDR3 DNA reads TGCAGCGTAGGACAGGGAGCCTATGGCTACACCTTC. The full variable domain, its missing parts supplied by reference TRBV29-1 and TRBJ1-2, is SAVISQKPSRDICQRGTSLTIQCQVDSQVTMMFWYRQQPGQSLTLIATANQGSEATYESGFVIDKFPISRPNLTFSTLTVSNMSPEDSSIYLCSVGQGAYGYTFGSGTRLTVV.

The rearrangement joins TRBV6-5 to TRBJ2-3, with D maybe TRBD2 (5 bases). CDR3 length: 15 residues. Germline CDR1 is MNHEY and CDR2 is SVGAGI. V was trimmed by 2 bases and J by 4 bases, leaving 13 bases between them. CDR3 amino acids: CASSYRGRWSDTQYF. In DNA, the CDR3 is TGTGCCAGCAGTTACCGTGGGAGATGGTCAGATACGCAGTATTTT.

The chain is built from TRBV9 and TRBJ2-7; D is ambiguous. Germline V gene sequence: CDR1 SGDLS, CDR2 YYNGEE. This CDR3 has 13 amino acids. Trimming pared 6 bases from V and 4 bases from J, leaving 14 bases between. CDR3: CASNRAARYEQYV. CDR3 coding DNA: TGTGCCAGCAACCGAGCTGCTAGGTACGAGCAGTACGTC.

The genes are TRBV7-6 and TRBJ2-6; TRBD1 agrees at 8 bases. This CDR3 is built from 17 residues. V lost 6 bases and J lost 0; bases outside the gene matches: 7. The germline V gene has CDR1 SGHVS and CDR2 FNYEAQ. Written as DNA, the CDR3 is TGTGCCAGCAGACCACAGGGGGGAACCTCTGGGGCCAACGTCCTGACTTTC. This codes for CASRPQGGTSGANVLTF. Combining the CDR3 with reference TRBV7-6 and TRBJ2-6 gives the whole variable domain GAGVSQSPRYKVTKRGQDVALRCDPISGHVSLYWYRQALGQGPEFLTYFNYEAQQDKSGLPNDRFSAERPEGSISTLTIQRTEQRDSAMYRCASRPQGGTSGANVLTFGAGSRLTVL.

The chain recombines TRBV6-5 with TRBJ1-4, with D maybe TRBD1 (6 bases). Trimming stripped 5 bases from V and 5 bases from J, with 15 bases between. CDR3 length: 15 residues. Germline V CDR1 and CDR2: MNHEY, SVGAGI. The CDR3 nucleotides are TGTGCCAGCAGTCCCCGGTGGGGGCGGAATGAAAAACTGTTTTTT. It codes for CASSPRWGRNEKLFF.

The rearrangement joins TRBV10-3 to TRBJ1-1; D unresolved. Between the trimmed V and J ends, which lost 11 bases and 2 bases, there was a span of 9 bases. CDR3 length equals 11 residues. The germline V gene encodes CDR1 ENHRY and CDR2 SYGVKD. Written as DNA, the CDR3 is TGTGCCGGAGGCACTAACACTGAAGCTTTCTTT. Its protein product is CAGGTNTEAFF.

Details on this clone: The junction and the germline gene differ at one end; a read error may be behind it. The chain employs TRBV7-2 and TRBJ1-2, with 10 bases that match TRBD1. Germline CDR1 and CDR2: SGHTA and FQGNSA. CDR3 length: 13 residues. This chain's CDR3 is CASRTGGGYGYPF. The CDR3 DNA reads TGTGCCAGCCGGACAGGGGGGGGCTATGGCTACCCCTTC.

V gene TRBV5-1 combines with J gene TRBJ2-7; possibly TRBD2 for D (5 bases). Germline V lookup: CDR1 SGHRS, CDR2 YFSETQ. V was pared by 7 bases and J by 6 bases, with 26 bases between. The CDR3 is 16 amino acids. The CDR3 region has the DNA TGCGCCAGCGCCCCGGGAAGCGGACCCCCCAATGGCGAGCAGTACGTC. Translation gives CASAPGSGPPNGEQYV.

The V call is TRBV29-1, the J call TRBJ2-3; no firm D call. CDR3 length equals 12 residues. V gave up 0 bases and J gave up 9 bases, with 10 bases separating them. In germline, CDR1 is SQVTM, CDR2 ANQGSEA. The CDR3 bases are TGCAGCGTTGAAGATATGCAGGCCACGCAGTATTTT. This translates into CSVEDMQATQYF.

This chain links TRBV29-1 with TRBJ1-4, with 7 nucleotides matching TRBD1. CDR1 is SQVTM and CDR2 is ANQGSEA in the germline V gene. CDR3 size: 14 residues. V trimming: 6 bases; J trimming: 3 bases; junction bases outside the gene matches: 7. CDR3 sequence reads: CSVRQGSANEKLFF. The CDR3 DNA reads as TGCAGCGTCAGACAGGGTTCCGCTAATGAAAAACTGTTTTTT.

V gene TRBV25-1 combines with J gene TRBJ2-5, with D tentatively TRBD1 (6 bases). The CDR3 sequence is 13 residues long. The germline CDR1 and CDR2 sequences are MGHDK and SYGVNS. V lost 10 bases, J lost 2 bases, and 14 bases lay in between. The CDR3 sequence is CATQQRGQETQYF. DNA for the CDR3: TGTGCCACCCAGCAAAGGGGGCAAGAGACCCAGTACTTC.

The chain is built from TRBV5-1 and TRBJ2-2, with a weak D call TRBD1 (5 bases). This CDR3 spans 15 amino acids. V lost 4 bases, J lost 0 bases, and 10 bases lay in between. Germline assignment: CDR1 SGHRS and CDR2 YFSETQ. The CDR3, as DNA: TGCGCCAGCAGCATGAGACAGACGAACACCGGGGAGCTGTTTTTT. It encodes CASSMRQTNTGELFF.

CDR3 coding DNA: TGCGCCAGCAGCTTGAAGGGACAGAACACTGAAGCTTTCTTT. Its translation: CASSLKGQNTEAFF. The chain recombines TRBV5-1 with TRBJ1-1; maybe TRBD1 (6 bases). The CDR3 contains 14 residues. The germline CDR1 and CDR2 sequences are SGHRS and YFSETQ. V was clipped by 1 base and J by 1 base, with 8 bases between them. The full variable domain, with the rest looked up from reference TRBV5-1 and TRBJ1-1, is KAGVTQTPRYLIKTRGQQVTLSCSPISGHRSVSWYQQTPGQGLQFLFEYFSETQRNKGNFPGRFSGRQFSNSRSEMNVSTLELGDSALYLCASSLKGQNTEAFFGQGTRLTVV.

The J gene is TRBJ1-1, the V gene TRBV5-1, with 8 bases matching TRBD1. CDR1 is SGHRS, CDR2 YFSETQ, per germline. Trimming took 1 base from V and 1 from J; bases not matched to a gene: 9. This CDR3 is 17 amino acids long. CDR3 in DNA: TGCGCCAGCAGCTTGAGGGACAGGTGGGATGAGAACACTGAAGCTTTCTTT. Protein product: CASSLRDRWDENTEAFF. Full variable domain (outside the CDR3, taken from reference TRBV5-1 and TRBJ1-1): KAGVTQTPRYLIKTRGQQVTLSCSPISGHRSVSWYQQTPGQGLQFLFEYFSETQRNKGNFPGRFSGRQFSNSRSEMNVSTLELGDSALYLCASSLRDRWDENTEAFFGQGTRLTVV.

The gene calls are TRBV9 and TRBJ2-2; D is possibly TRBD2 (6 bases). This CDR3 comprises 13 residues. Germline V gene lookup returns CDR1 SGDLS and CDR2 YYNGEE. V was clipped by 5 bases and J by 5 bases, with 10 bases between them. CDR3 sequence (DNA): TGTGCCAGCAGGTCTGGAGGGACCGGGGAGCTGTTTTTT. Its translation is CASRSGGTGELFF.

The V call is TRBV28, the J call TRBJ2-7; the match to TRBD1 covers 7 bases. With 8 bases clipped from V and 4 bases from J, the junction kept 11 bases outside the gene matches. Germline V gene sequence: CDR1 MDHEN, CDR2 SYDVKM. This CDR3 has 14 amino acids. The CDR3 DNA sequence: TGTGCCAGCGCTCCCCCCGGGACAGATTACGAGCAGTACTTC. Translated: CASAPPGTDYEQYF.

This chain uses TRBV27 with TRBJ2-1, with 8 bases that match TRBD2. Germline CDR1 and CDR2: MNHEY and SMNVEV (reference sequence). The CDR3 is made up of 17 amino acids. V was clipped by 3 bases and J by 3 bases; unmatched bases: 10. As DNA, the CDR3 is TGTGCCAGCAGTTTCCTCGCCGGGACTAGTAACTACAATGAGCAGTTCTTC. Its translation: CASSFLAGTSNYNEQFF.

The chain is built from TRBV25-1 and TRBJ2-1; 13 bases match TRBD2. The germline gives CDR1 MGHDK, CDR2 SYGVNS. The CDR3 spans 16 residues. V was pared by 2 bases and J by 9 bases, with 7 bases of the junction left unmatched. CDR3 loop: CASSEPWTSGSSEQFF. DNA for the CDR3: TGTGCCAGCAGTGAACCTTGGACTAGCGGGAGTTCTGAGCAGTTCTTC.

The genes are TRBV11-3 and TRBJ1-1, with D possibly TRBD1 on 6 matching bases. The CDR3 spans 14 residues. Looked up from germline, CDR1 is SGHNT and CDR2 is YENEEA. Trimming removed 3 bases from V and 5 bases from J, with 13 bases in between. In DNA form, the CDR3 reads TGTGCCAGCAGCTTCCGTAACAGGGATACTGAAGCTTTCTTT. Protein sequence: CASSFRNRDTEAFF.

This clone was counted a single time. The rearrangement links TRBV7-3 to TRBJ2-1, with 12 nucleotides matching TRBD2. The CDR3 runs 15 residues. V was clipped by 2 bases and J by 7 bases; unmatched bases: 3. In germline, CDR1 is SGHTA, CDR2 FQGTGA. The CDR3 sequence: CASSLELAGGNEQFF. In nucleotides, the CDR3 is TGTGCCAGCAGCTTAGAACTAGCGGGGGGAAATGAGCAGTTCTTC.

This clone appeared a single time. V and J are TRBV10-3 and TRBJ2-1; 8 bases line up with TRBD1. The CDR3 runs 14 residues. CDR1 is ENHRY, CDR2 SYGVKD, per germline. V dropped 6 bases and J dropped 5; count of bases not matched to a gene: 6. The CDR3 region is CAISLGQVDNEQFF. The CDR3 DNA follows: TGTGCCATCAGCCTGGGACAGGTCGACAATGAGCAGTTCTTC.

The chain has TRBV4-1 and TRBJ2-3; D uncertain. Trimming removed 0 bases from V and 3 bases from J, with 10 bases in between. CDR1 is MGHRA and CDR2 is YSYEKL in the germline V gene. This CDR3 is 15 amino acids long. The CDR3: CASSQDAGWTDTQYF. The CDR3 nucleotides read TGCGCCAGCAGCCAAGACGCTGGCTGGACAGATACGCAGTATTTT.

V is TRBV18 and J is TRBJ2-3; D possibly corresponds to TRBD2 (6 bases). This CDR3 has 16 amino acids. CDR1 is KGHSH, CDR2 LQKENI, per germline. The ends were cut back, 2 bases at V and 2 bases at J, with 14 bases in the middle. In nucleotides, the CDR3 is TGTGCCAGCTCACCATCCGGGGCGGGATCCACAGATACGCAGTATTTT. This translates into CASSPSGAGSTDTQYF.

The chain links TRBV4-3 to TRBJ1-2; tentatively, D is TRBD1 (6 bases). There are 13 residues in the CDR3. Germline-derived CDR1 and CDR2 are LGHNA and YSLEER. V dropped 3 bases and J dropped 5 bases, with 10 bases sitting between them. The CDR3 DNA reads TGCGCCAGCAGCCAGGGGGCAGGATATGGCTACACCTTC. Its protein is CASSQGAGYGYTF.